This T cell receptor (beta chain) was sequenced for a study of CD8+ T cells in alopecia areata. About the study: Treated patients received oral tofacitinib, 5 to 10 mg twice daily.

cDNA reverse transcribed from extracted RNA served as the sequencing template. The table came from immunoSEQ multiplex PCR; TCRdb's copy has only in-frame clones and leaves some out. In the table there are under 70,000 clones, about 96% of which are singletons. From germline, CDR1 is MGHRA and CDR2 YSYEKL. There are 15 residues in the CDR3. PBMCs provided sorted CD4+ and CD8+ T cells. The chain couples TRBV4-1 to TRBJ2-5; D possibly uses TRBD1 or TRBD2 (6 bases each). The J call is in doubt because the DNA end fits TRBJ2-7 better. The TCR comes from a human donor with alopecia areata. This material consisted of CD8+ T cells sorted from blood, taken at week 0. The CDR3 loop is CASSQGAAGGGEQYF. The CDR3 DNA reads TGCGCCAGCAGCCAAGGGGCAGCAGGAGGGGGCGAGCAGTACTTC.